The clone carrying this T cell receptor beta chain turned up a few times. The antigen remains unidentified. The data are from a study of identical twins' blood T cells. Study at large: Roughly 50 million reads covered six alpha-chain and six beta-chain libraries. Whole-study findings and limits: Shared environment remains a possible cause of twin similarity. Shared CDR3 clonotype counts between two donors mainly tracked the product of their cloneset sizes, twins included.

Original analysis: Each library had about 2 to 3.6 million CDR3 reads and about 100,000 to nearly 550,000 clonotypes. Each CDR3 protein is one row after TCRdb ran MiXCR on the 5' RACE reads. For this entry, the V and J calls and clone size follow TCRdb and not the study's own pipeline. The sample lists roughly 380,000 distinct CDR3 sequences; roughly 30% were seen once. Germline CDR1 is DFQATT and CDR2 is SNEGSKA (reference sequence). Trimming shortened V by 0 bases and J by 6 bases, and 21 bases separated the two germline ends. The length of the CDR3 is 16 residues. Specimen: PBMCs. This chain uses TRBV20-1 with TRBJ2-7, with TRBD1 as a possible D gene (6 bases). This TCR derives from a woman aged 18 to 55 in good health. The CDR3 bases are TGCAGTGCTAGAGATTTCGCCAGGGGAACCCCTACCGAGCAGTACTTC. Protein sequence: CSARDFARGTPTEQYF.